The following is a T cell receptor beta chain sequence with its context. Its target is unknown. This specimen comes from a study of T cell responses to AZD1222 COVID-19 vaccine. CDR3 length: 13 amino acids. Trimming cost V 3 bases and J 4 bases, with 7 bases left between them. Study conclusions and caveats: Most donors were white British, females outnumbered males, and clonal diversity was possibly underestimated.

The data were produced by immunoSEQ multiplex PCR, yet TCRdb's version contains in-frame clones alone and is incomplete. The data contain under 200,000 clones, approximately 90% of them singletons. The sample consisted of peripheral blood, taken 28 days after the second AZD1222 dose. This receptor was obtained from an adult who received the AZD1222 COVID-19 vaccine. The chain links TRBV12-3 or TRBV12-4 to TRBJ1-5; D is unresolved. The CDR3 loop is CASSFGENQPQHF. The CDR3 bases are TGTGCCAGCAGTTTTGGCGAGAATCAGCCCCAGCATTTT.